The clone carrying this TCR beta chain was picked up many times. The data originate from a study of T cells in Graves' hyperthyroidism and ophthalmopathy. Study-level background: Peripheral blood collection took place at initial diagnosis, before any treatment.

The TCR beta CDR3 regions underwent amplification using RNA transcripts as the source. First-round RT-PCR with HTBI primers amplified the TCR CDR3 region. MiXCR was run by TCRdb on the multiplex PCR reads, yielding one entry per CDR3 protein. This table has around 290,000 distinct CDR3 sequences, roughly an eighth appearing once. Sequencing used blood. The receptor was derived from a woman aged 40-49 years with Graves' hyperthyroidism.

CDR3 DNA: TGTGCCAGCAGTTACTCGATCGGGGGCACTGGAAACACCATATATTTT. It codes for CASSYSIGGTGNTIYF. The J gene is TRBJ1-3, the V gene TRBV6-5; perhaps TRBD1 as D (6 bases). Trimming removed 0 bases from V and 2 bases from J, with 11 bases in between. The CDR3 contains 16 residues. Germline V gene data show CDR1 as MNHEY and CDR2 as SVGAGI.